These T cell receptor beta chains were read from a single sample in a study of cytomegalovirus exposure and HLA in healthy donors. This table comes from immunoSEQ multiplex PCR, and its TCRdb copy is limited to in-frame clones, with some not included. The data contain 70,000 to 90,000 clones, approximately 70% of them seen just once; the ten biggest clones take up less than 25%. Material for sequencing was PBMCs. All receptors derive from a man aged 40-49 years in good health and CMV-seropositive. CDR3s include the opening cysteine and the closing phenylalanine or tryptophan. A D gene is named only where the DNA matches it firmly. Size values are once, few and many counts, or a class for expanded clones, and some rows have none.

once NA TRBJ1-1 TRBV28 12 CASGDRRTEAFF TGTGCCAGCGGCGACAGGAGAACTGAAGCTTTCTTT
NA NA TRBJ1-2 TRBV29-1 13 CSVVPRRGDGYTF TGCAGCGTTGTCCCACGTCGCGGAGATGGCTACACCTTC
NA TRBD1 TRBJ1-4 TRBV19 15 CAGLTTTGGNEKLFF TGTGCCGGCCTCACCACGACAGGGGGCAACGAAAAACTGTTTTTT
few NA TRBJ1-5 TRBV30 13 CAWTRDGDQPQHF TGTGCCTGGACCAGGGATGGAGATCAGCCCCAGCATTTT
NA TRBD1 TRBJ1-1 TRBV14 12 CASGQVNTEAFF TGTGCCAGCGGACAGGTGAACACTGAAGCTTTCTTT
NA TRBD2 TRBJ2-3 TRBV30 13 CAWNSLARGNQYF TGTGCCTGGAATTCCTTGGCGCGGGGGAATCAGTATTTT
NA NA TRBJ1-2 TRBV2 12 CASAAGRSGYTF TGTGCCAGTGCCGCAGGGAGGAGTGGCTACACCTTC
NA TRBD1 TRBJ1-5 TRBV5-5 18 CASSLFIGAGGSNQPQHF TGTGCCAGCAGCTTGTTCATTGGGGCAGGGGGAAGTAATCAGCCCCAGCATTTT
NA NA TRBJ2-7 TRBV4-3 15 CASSHTTTSSYEQYF TGCGCCAGCAGCCACACTACCACCAGCTCCTACGAGCAGTACTTC
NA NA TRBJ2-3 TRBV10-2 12 CASSARADTQYF TGCGCCAGCAGTGCACGGGCAGATACGCAGTATTTT
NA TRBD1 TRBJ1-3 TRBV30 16 CAWNSDRGQIGNTIYF TGTGCCTGGAATTCCGACAGGGGGCAGATTGGAAACACCATATATTTT
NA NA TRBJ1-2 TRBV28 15 CASSLAGQAVYGYTF TGTGCCAGCAGTTTGGCAGGGCAAGCCGTCTATGGCTACACCTTC
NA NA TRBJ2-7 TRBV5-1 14 CASSTTPGSYEQYF TGCGCCAGCAGCACAACGCCCGGGTCCTACGAGCAGTACTTC
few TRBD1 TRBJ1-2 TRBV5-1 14 CASRQGSTTPLYTF TGCGCCAGCAGACAGGGGTCTACTACACCCCTCTACACCTTC
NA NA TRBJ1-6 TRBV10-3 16 CATKKEGYSYNSPLHF TGTGCCACTAAGAAGGAGGGTTACTCCTATAATTCACCCCTCCACTTT
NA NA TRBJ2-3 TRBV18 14 CASSRASATDTQYF TGTGCCAGCTCACGGGCTAGCGCCACAGATACGCAGTATTTT
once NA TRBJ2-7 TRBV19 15 CASSGTQGTSYEQYF TGTGCCAGTAGTGGGACCCAGGGGACCTCATACGAGCAGTACTTC
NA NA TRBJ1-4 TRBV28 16 CASSPAPGHTNEKLFF TGTGCCAGCAGTCCCGCCCCGGGACATACCAATGAAAAACTGTTTTTT
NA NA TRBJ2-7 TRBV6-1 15 CASSEEGFGPYEQYF TGTGCCAGCAGTGAAGAGGGGTTCGGTCCCTACGAGCAGTACTTC
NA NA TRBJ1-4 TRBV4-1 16 CASSQPTGRIREKLFF TGCGCCAGCAGCCAGCCAACCGGGAGGATCAGGGAAAAACTGTTTTTT
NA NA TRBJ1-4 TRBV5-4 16 CASSLKRGGTNEKLFF TGTGCCAGCAGTCTAAAGCGCGGGGGAACTAATGAAAAACTGTTTTTT
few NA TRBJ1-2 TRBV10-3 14 CAISESRQGNGYTF TGTGCCATCAGTGAGTCTAGGCAGGGGAATGGCTACACCTTC
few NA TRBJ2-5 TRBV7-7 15 CASSLTRGGQETQYF TGTGCTAGCAGCTTAACAAGGGGAGGCCAAGAGACCCAGTACTTC
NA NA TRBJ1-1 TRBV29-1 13 CSVEEGSGTEAFF TGCAGCGTTGAAGAGGGCTCTGGTACTGAAGCTTTCTTT
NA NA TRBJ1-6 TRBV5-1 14 CASTASSYNSPLHF TGCGCCAGCACCGCCAGCTCCTATAATTCACCCCTCCACTTT
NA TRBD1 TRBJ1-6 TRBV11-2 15 CASSFIGTGNSPLHF TGTGCCAGCAGCTTTATTGGGACAGGAAATTCACCCCTCCACTTT
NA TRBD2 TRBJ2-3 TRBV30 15 CAWSRRGVRTDTQYF TGTGCCTGGAGTAGGCGGGGGGTCCGCACAGATACGCAGTATTTT
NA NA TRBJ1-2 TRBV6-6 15 CASSYSREGRYGYTF TGTGCCAGCAGTTACTCGAGGGAGGGACGCTATGGCTACACCTTC
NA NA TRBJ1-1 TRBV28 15 CASSLSPPGGTEAFF TGTGCCAGCAGTTTATCACCCCCAGGAGGGACTGAAGCTTTCTTT
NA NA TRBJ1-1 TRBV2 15 CASTTRPGPNTEAFF TGTGCCAGCACAACAAGACCAGGGCCGAACACTGAAGCTTTCTTT
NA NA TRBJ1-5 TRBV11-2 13 CASSWTRDQPQHF TGTGCCAGCAGCTGGACTAGAGATCAGCCCCAGCATTTT
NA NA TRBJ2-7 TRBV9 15 CASSGGGQPTYEQYF TGTGCCAGCAGCGGAGGGGGACAACCGACCTACGAGCAGTACTTC
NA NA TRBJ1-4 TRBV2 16 CASSGSAGSANEKLFF TGTGCCAGCAGTGGGTCGGCGGGGAGTGCTAATGAAAAACTGTTTTTT
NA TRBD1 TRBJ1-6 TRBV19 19 CASSSVRQGKSSYNSPLHF TGTGCCAGTAGTTCGGTGAGACAGGGAAAAAGCTCCTATAATTCACCCCTCCACTTT
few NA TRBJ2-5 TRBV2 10 CARGGETQYF TGTGCCAGAGGCGGGGAGACCCAGTACTTC
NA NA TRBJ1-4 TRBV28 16 CASSPPLGGTNEKLFF TGTGCCAGCAGTCCCCCCCTGGGGGGGACTAATGAAAAACTGTTTTTT
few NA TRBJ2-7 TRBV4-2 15 CASSQSGLSSYEQYF TGTGCCAGCAGCCAGAGCGGGTTAAGCTCCTACGAGCAGTACTTC
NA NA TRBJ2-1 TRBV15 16 CATSRDREQAGGGQFF TGTGCCACCAGCAGAGATCGAGAGCAGGCCGGAGGTGGGCAGTTCTTC
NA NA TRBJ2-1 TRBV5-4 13 CASSFRGADEQFF TGTGCCAGCAGCTTCCGGGGGGCTGATGAGCAGTTCTTC
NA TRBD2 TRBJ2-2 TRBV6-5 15 CASSYAGGVNGELFF TGTGCCAGCAGTTACGCGGGAGGGGTAAACGGGGAGCTGTTTTTT
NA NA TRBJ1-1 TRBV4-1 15 CASSQEVRTEPEAFF TGTGCCAGCAGCCAAGAGGTCCGGACAGAGCCTGAAGCTTTCTTT
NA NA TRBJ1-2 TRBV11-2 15 CASSLAPRDQNGYTF TGTGCCAGCAGCTTAGCCCCCAGGGATCAGAATGGCTACACCTTC
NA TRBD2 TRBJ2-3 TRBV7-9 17 CASSLVVLAGGTDTQYF TGTGCGAGCAGCTTAGTTGTACTAGCGGGGGGCACAGATACGCAGTATTTT
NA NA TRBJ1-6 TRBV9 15 CASSVGRLYNSPLHF TGTGCCAGCAGCGTGGGCAGGCTCTATAATTCACCCCTCCACTTT
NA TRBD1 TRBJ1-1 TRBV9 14 CASSVAGGLSEAFF TGTGCCAGCAGCGTGGCAGGGGGCTTATCTGAAGCTTTCTTT
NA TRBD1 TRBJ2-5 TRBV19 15 CASSSGQGLQETQYF TGTGCCAGTAGTAGCGGACAGGGGCTCCAAGAGACCCAGTACTTC
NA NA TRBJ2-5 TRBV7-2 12 CASSGTGETQYF TGTGCCAGCAGCGGTACGGGGGAGACCCAGTACTTC
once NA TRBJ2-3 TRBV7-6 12 CASSTSGDTQYF TGTGCCAGCAGTACCAGTGGAGATACGCAGTATTTT
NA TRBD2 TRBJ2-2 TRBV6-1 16 CASSALGLVSTGELFF TGTGCCAGCAGTGCCCTGGGACTAGTGTCAACCGGGGAGCTGTTTTTT
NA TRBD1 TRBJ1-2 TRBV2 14 CASSGDRGSHGYTF TGTGCCAGCAGTGGGGACAGGGGATCCCATGGCTACACCTTC
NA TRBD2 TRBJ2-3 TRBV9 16 CASSVPVRGGLDTQYF TGTGCCAGCAGCGTACCGGTGCGGGGGGGCTTAGATACGCAGTATTTT
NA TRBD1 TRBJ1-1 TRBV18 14 CASSAGTENTEAFF TGTGCCAGCTCCGCAGGGACAGAGAACACTGAAGCTTTCTTT
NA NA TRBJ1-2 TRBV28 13 CATRGFLYYGYTF TGTGCCACAAGGGGGTTCCTTTACTATGGCTACACCTTC
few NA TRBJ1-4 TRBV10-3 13 CASQRSTNEKLFF TGTGCCAGCCAGCGCTCAACTAATGAAAAACTGTTTTTT
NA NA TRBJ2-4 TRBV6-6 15 CASSYSLEGKNIQYF TGTGCCAGCAGTTACTCGTTGGAGGGAAAAAACATTCAGTACTTC
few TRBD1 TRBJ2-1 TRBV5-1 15 CASSLAAGGANEQFF TGCGCCAGCAGCTTGGCCGCAGGGGGTGCGAATGAGCAGTTCTTC
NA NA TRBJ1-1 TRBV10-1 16 CASSESAVAGSSEAFF TGCGCCAGCAGTGAGTCCGCAGTGGCGGGGTCTTCTGAAGCTTTCTTT
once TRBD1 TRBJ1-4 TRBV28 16 CASSPKQDRVVEKLFF TGTGCCAGCAGTCCTAAACAGGACAGGGTAGTGGAAAAACTGTTTTTT